This section outlines one TCR beta chain sequence together with its context. The sample is drawn from a study of blood T cell repertoires in COVID-19. Study-level background: The samples span acute and convalescent COVID-19 from the United States, Italy and Spain. In each case, the material was cDNA or gDNA derived from T cells, B-cell-depleted T cells, or PBMCs.

Original analysis: Reference gene primer amplification in the assay estimated nucleated cell counts. Profiling relied on immunoSEQ multiplex PCR, and the TCRdb table lists in-frame clones only, not all of them. V and J calls and clone size come straight from that table; D and trimming were deduced from the DNA. The sample shows about 300,000 clones, 65% to 85% of them seen only once. The V gene end was trimmed by 0 bases and the J gene end by 1 base; junction bases not matched to a gene: 8. The germline V gene encodes CDR1 KGHSH and CDR2 LQKENI. CDR3 size: 18 residues. The V and J genes are TRBV18 and TRBJ1-1; 10 nucleotides agree with TRBD1. This clonotype originated in a human donor with COVID-19, enrolled during active disease. The donor label of this sample is uncertain. The sample taken for sequencing was peripheral blood. CDR3 DNA: TGTGCCAGCTCACCACCGATCGGGACAGGGGACAGGAACACTGAAGCTTTCTTT. Its protein is CASSPPIGTGDRNTEAFF.